This entry lists 28 T cell receptor beta chains sequenced from one sample in a study of naive and memory T cell subsets. Two oligonucleotides, mixed equimolar, formed the beta constant-region primer covering TRBC1 and TRBC2. Four rounds of PCR amplified the ligated cDNA using nested alpha and beta constant-region primers plus SP2. TCRdb reanalysed the UMI-ligation and nested PCR reads using MiXCR and keeps one entry per CDR3 protein. The repertoire holds about 120,000 distinct CDR3 sequences, around a third seen once, with about 0.85% in the top ten. Sequencing was done on a sample of central memory CD4+ T cells from blood. Receptors originate from a human donor in good health.

The chain joins TRBV28 to TRBJ2-5, with D perhaps TRBD1 or TRBD2 (5 bases each). Germline CDR1 reads MDHEN; CDR2 reads SYDVKM. Trimming took 7 bases from V and 5 from J, leaving 14 bases between them. CDR3 length: 13 amino acids. CDR3 loop: CASKGPGLETQYF. CDR3 coding DNA: TGTGCCAGCAAGGGGCCTGGACTTGAGACCCAGTACTTC. The full variable domain, its missing parts supplied by reference TRBV28 and TRBJ2-5, is DVKVTQSSRYLVKRTGEKVFLECVQDMDHENMFWYRQDPGLGLRLIYFSYDVKMKEKGDIPEGYSVSREKKERFSLILESASTNQTSMYLCASKGPGLETQYFGPGTRLLVL.

The V and J genes are TRBV29-1 and TRBJ1-2; 7 positions match TRBD1. This CDR3 region has 12 residues. The germline V gene encodes CDR1 SQVTM and CDR2 ANQGSEA. V lost 7 bases and J lost 8; bases outside the gene matches: 10. As DNA, the CDR3 is TGCAGCGCCTTGAGGGGGCGCGAGGGCTACACCTTC. Translating it yields CSALRGREGYTF.

The CDR3 spells CSVSSGDANTGELFF. The CDR3 nucleotides are TGCAGCGTTTCTAGCGGGGACGCGAACACCGGGGAGCTGTTTTTT. The V and J genes are TRBV29-1 and TRBJ2-2; 9 bases map to TRBD2. Per germline, CDR1 SQVTM and CDR2 ANQGSEA. V shed 5 bases, J shed 0 bases, and the junction held 4 bases outside the gene matches. This CDR3 comprises 15 residues.

The chain has TRBV7-9 and TRBJ2-5; D ambiguous. The V and J ends lost 0 bases and 4 bases respectively, with 6 bases between them. This CDR3 comprises 13 residues. Germline CDR1 and CDR2: SEHNR and FQNEAQ (reference sequence). The DNA of the CDR3 is TGTGCCAGCAGCTTAGCAAGCGCAGAGACCCAGTACTTC. It codes for CASSLASAETQYF.

The chain is built from TRBV2 and TRBJ2-7; D uncertain. Trimming removed 6 bases at V and 3 bases at J, with 9 bases between. Germline assignment: CDR1 SNHLY and CDR2 FYNNEI. The CDR3 totals 12 residues. In nucleotides, the CDR3 is TGTGCCAGCAGGGAAAAAAACTACGAGCAGTACTTC. Its translation: CASREKNYEQYF. Together with reference TRBV2 and TRBJ2-7, the CDR3 gives the full variable domain: EPEVTQTPSHQVTQMGQEVILRCVPISNHLYFYWYRQILGQKVEFLVSFYNNEISEKSEIFDDQFSVERPDGSNFTLKIRSTKLEDSAMYFCASREKNYEQYFGPGTRLTVT.

The V gene is TRBV28, the J gene TRBJ1-5; the match to TRBD1 covers 9 bases. The CDR3 consists of 14 residues. J was trimmed by 7 bases and V by 4 bases; bases with no gene match: 5. Germline CDR1 reads MDHEN; CDR2 reads SYDVKM. CDR3: CASSWGQGRQPQHF. The CDR3 bases are TGTGCCAGCAGTTGGGGACAGGGACGCCAGCCCCAGCATTTT.

The V call is TRBV7-6, the J call TRBJ1-2, with D perhaps matching TRBD1 (6 bases). The germline CDR1 and CDR2 sequences are SGHVS and FNYEAQ. The V end was cut by 1 base, the J end by 2 bases, with 11 bases between. The CDR3 has 15 residues. For the CDR3, the DNA is TGTGCCAGCAGCTTAGACCTTACAGGGAACTATGGCTACACCTTC. As protein: CASSLDLTGNYGYTF. The full variable domain, with the rest looked up from reference TRBV7-6 and TRBJ1-2, is GAGVSQSPRYKVTKRGQDVALRCDPISGHVSLYWYRQALGQGPEFLTYFNYEAQQDKSGLPNDRFSAERPEGSISTLTIQRTEQRDSAMYRCASSLDLTGNYGYTFGSGTRLTVV.

This rearrangement joins TRBV28 to TRBJ2-2; 10 bases match TRBD1. The CDR3 spans 15 residues. The germline gives CDR1 MDHEN, CDR2 SYDVKM. V shed 6 bases and J 4 bases; nucleotides not matched to a gene: 5. CDR3 bases: TGTGCCAGCAGGGGACAGGGGTCGGGCACCGGGGAGCTGTTTTTT. Residues: CASRGQGSGTGELFF. Together with reference TRBV28 and TRBJ2-2, the CDR3 gives the full variable domain: DVKVTQSSRYLVKRTGEKVFLECVQDMDHENMFWYRQDPGLGLRLIYFSYDVKMKEKGDIPEGYSVSREKKERFSLILESASTNQTSMYLCASRGQGSGTGELFFGEGSRLTVL.

The rearrangement joins TRBV10-2 to TRBJ1-2; D remains unclear. V shed 2 bases and J shed 5 bases, with 9 bases lying between them. Per germline, CDR1 WSHSY and CDR2 SAAADI. The length of the CDR3 is 13 residues. The CDR3 protein is CASSETAVYGYTF. The CDR3 DNA reads TGCGCCAGCAGTGAGACGGCGGTTTATGGCTACACCTTC.

This clonotype has a handful of counts. This chain connects TRBV6-5 to TRBJ2-7; 9 bases agree with TRBD1. CDR1 is MNHEY, CDR2 SVGAGI, per germline. V was clipped by 7 bases and J by 3 bases; unmatched bases: 7. This CDR3 comprises 14 residues. The CDR3 spells CASTRTGANYEQYF. The CDR3 nucleotides read TGTGCCAGCACCCGGACAGGGGCTAACTACGAGCAGTACTTC.

This chain links TRBV28 with TRBJ1-1; D not certain. Trimming removed 8 bases from V and 5 bases from J, with 18 bases in between. CDR1 MDHEN and CDR2 SYDVKM come from the germline V gene. The CDR3 is 14 amino acids. CDR3 protein: CASSFRRARTEAFF. The CDR3 DNA reads TGTGCCAGCTCCTTTCGGAGGGCGCGGACTGAAGCTTTCTTT.

The V and J genes are TRBV20-1 and TRBJ2-1, with TRBD2 matching over 10 bases. Germline trimming cut 5 bases from V and 1 base from J; bases unmatched to any gene: 11. Germline V lookup: CDR1 DFQATT, CDR2 SNEGSKA (reference sequence). CDR3 length equals 17 residues. The CDR3: CSAQLALAGKSYNEQFF. For the CDR3, the DNA is TGCAGTGCTCAGTTAGCACTAGCGGGAAAATCCTACAATGAGCAGTTCTTC.

The V call is TRBV6-6, the J call TRBJ2-1; unclear D gene. This CDR3 is 11 amino acids long. Germline values: CDR1 MNHNY, CDR2 SVGAGI (reference sequence). Trimming cost V 6 bases and J 12 bases, with 12 bases left between them. In DNA, the CDR3 is TGTGCCAGCAGCGGTGGGTTGGTGCAGTTCTTC. Amino acids: CASSGGLVQFF.

This clonotype was recorded a few times. This chain joins TRBV28 and TRBJ2-6; no definite D call. V was trimmed by 6 bases and J by 2 bases, leaving 5 bases between them. This CDR3 is built from 13 residues. The germline gives CDR1 MDHEN, CDR2 SYDVKM. The DNA for the CDR3 is TGTGCCAGCAGCGTTCCTGGGGCCAACGTCCTGACTTTC. Residues: CASSVPGANVLTF.

This clonotype showed up just a few times. V gene TRBV7-6 combines with J gene TRBJ2-2; no clear D. Per the germline V gene, CDR1 is SGHVS and CDR2 is FNYEAQ. V lost 5 bases and J lost 0, with 10 bases in between. There are 15 residues in the CDR3. The CDR3 bases are TGTGCCAGCAGCCCAAAACGCGCGAACACCGGGGAGCTGTTTTTT. The encoded protein is CASSPKRANTGELFF.

The V and J genes are TRBV27 and TRBJ1-5, with 8 positions matching TRBD1. CDR1 and CDR2 from the germline V gene are MNHEY and SMNVEV (reference sequence). The trim removed 6 bases at V and 3 bases at J, leaving 10 bases unmatched. The CDR3 has 16 residues. CDR3 in DNA: TGTGCCAGCAGCTCCAACGCACAGGGGGTCAATCAGCCCCAGCATTTT. Translation: CASSSNAQGVNQPQHF.

V and J are TRBV12-3 or TRBV12-4 and TRBJ2-2, with D unresolved. The V end was cut by 1 base, the J end by 0 bases, with 6 bases between. The length of the CDR3 is 15 residues. The CDR3 coding sequence is TGTGCCAGCAGTTTAGGCAGGTCGAACACCGGGGAGCTGTTTTTT. The encoded protein is CASSLGRSNTGELFF.

V usage is TRBV6-5 and J usage is TRBJ2-5; TRBD1 is a possible D gene (6 bases). Germline CDR1 is MNHEY and CDR2 is SVGAGI. The CDR3 is 13 residues long. Trimming cost V 5 bases and J 2 bases, with 9 bases left between them. The CDR3 sequence: CASSRTAQETQYF. In DNA, the CDR3 is TGTGCCAGCAGTCGGACAGCGCAAGAGACCCAGTACTTC.

This clonotype has a single count. This chain uses TRBV7-3 with TRBJ2-3; perhaps TRBD2 as D (6 bases). V dropped 0 bases and J dropped 4 bases, with 17 bases sitting between them. The CDR3 loop spans 17 amino acids. Germline V lookup: CDR1 SGHTA, CDR2 FQGTGA. Here the CDR3 reads CASSLTEGWGSADTQYF. DNA for the CDR3: TGTGCCAGCAGCTTAACGGAGGGATGGGGAAGCGCAGATACGCAGTATTTT.

The genes are TRBV29-1 and TRBJ1-1; no clear D. Germline V gene lookup returns CDR1 SQVTM and CDR2 ANQGSEA. Trimming removed 6 bases at V and 3 bases at J, with 17 bases between. The CDR3 is made up of 14 amino acids. The chain's CDR3 is CSVHNFPSDTEAFF. CDR3 bases: TGCAGCGTCCACAACTTTCCCTCGGACACTGAAGCTTTCTTT. Together with reference TRBV29-1 and TRBJ1-1, the CDR3 gives the full variable domain: SAVISQKPSRDICQRGTSLTIQCQVDSQVTMMFWYRQQPGQSLTLIATANQGSEATYESGFVIDKFPISRPNLTFSTLTVSNMSPEDSSIYLCSVHNFPSDTEAFFGQGTRLTVV.

V gene TRBV7-8 combines with J gene TRBJ2-1; no clear D. From germline, CDR1 is SGHVS and CDR2 FQNEAQ. The ends were cut back, 4 bases at V and 8 bases at J, with 18 bases in the middle. The CDR3 has 15 amino acids. In nucleotides, the CDR3 is TGTGCCAGCAGCTATTACCGGTCCGAGGTCGATGAGCAGTTCTTC. Encoded protein: CASSYYRSEVDEQFF.

This clonotype came up a few times. This chain links TRBV10-3 with TRBJ2-3; 8 bases are shared with TRBD2. Per germline, CDR1 ENHRY and CDR2 SYGVKD. V lost 5 bases and J lost 4; bases outside the gene matches: 8. This CDR3 is 15 amino acids long. The CDR3 region has the DNA TGTGCCATCAGTAGCGCGGGAGCGGGGGCAGATACGCAGTATTTT. The encoded protein is CAISSAGAGADTQYF.

The chain combines TRBV6-2 or TRBV6-3 with TRBJ2-1; 7 bases line up with TRBD2. The germline CDR1 and CDR2 sequences are MNHEY and SVGEGT. V trimming: 5 bases; J trimming: 8 bases; junction bases outside the gene matches: 6. The CDR3 runs 13 residues. For the CDR3, the DNA is TGTGCCAGCAGTCCTCTAGCGGTCCATGAGCAGTTCTTC. Translation: CASSPLAVHEQFF.

The chain employs TRBV11-2 and TRBJ1-2; D gene ambiguous. The CDR3 runs 17 residues. Trimming removed 1 base from V and 6 bases from J, with 21 bases in between. Germline values: CDR1 SGHAT, CDR2 FQNNGV. CDR3 region: CASSLVGFAPDRHGYTF. In DNA, the CDR3 is TGTGCCAGCAGCTTAGTCGGGTTTGCTCCTGACCGGCATGGCTACACCTTC.

The chain carries TRBV5-1 and TRBJ2-2; D uncertain. The CDR3 consists of 13 residues. The germline V gene encodes CDR1 SGHRS and CDR2 YFSETQ. The germline V and J ends were trimmed by 4 bases and 7 bases, with 11 bases remaining between them. The CDR3 DNA sequence: TGCGCCAGCAGCCCTGACCCGATCGGGGAGCTGTTTTTT. Protein: CASSPDPIGELFF.

The V call is TRBV7-2, the J call TRBJ1-3; D unresolved. Germline V gene lookup returns CDR1 SGHTA and CDR2 FQGNSA. The V gene lost 3 bases and the J gene lost 0 bases, with 12 bases spanning the gap. The CDR3 length is 16 residues. The CDR3 reads CASSFGREGSGNTIYF. For the CDR3, the DNA is TGTGCCAGCAGCTTCGGACGGGAGGGCTCTGGAAACACCATATATTTT.

This clonotype turned up a few times. The J gene is TRBJ1-1, the V gene TRBV20-1, with TRBD1 matching over 7 bases. CDR3 length equals 15 residues. Germline assignment: CDR1 DFQATT and CDR2 SNEGSKA (reference sequence). Losses at the gene ends were 5 bases for V and 1 base for J; bases not matched to a gene: 10. The CDR3: CSASNLQGRNTEAFF. The CDR3 DNA is TGCAGTGCTTCAAACCTACAGGGGCGGAACACTGAAGCTTTCTTT.

The chain uses TRBV20-1 and TRBJ1-1; 8 bases map to TRBD1. The CDR3 has 13 residues. Germline V lookup: CDR1 DFQATT, CDR2 SNEGSKA (reference sequence). The J segment lost 4 bases and the V segment lost 3 bases, leaving 4 bases of the junction unmatched. CDR3 nucleotide sequence: TGCAGTGCTAGGACAGGGGTTAGCACTGAAGCTTTCTTT. It is translated as CSARTGVSTEAFF.